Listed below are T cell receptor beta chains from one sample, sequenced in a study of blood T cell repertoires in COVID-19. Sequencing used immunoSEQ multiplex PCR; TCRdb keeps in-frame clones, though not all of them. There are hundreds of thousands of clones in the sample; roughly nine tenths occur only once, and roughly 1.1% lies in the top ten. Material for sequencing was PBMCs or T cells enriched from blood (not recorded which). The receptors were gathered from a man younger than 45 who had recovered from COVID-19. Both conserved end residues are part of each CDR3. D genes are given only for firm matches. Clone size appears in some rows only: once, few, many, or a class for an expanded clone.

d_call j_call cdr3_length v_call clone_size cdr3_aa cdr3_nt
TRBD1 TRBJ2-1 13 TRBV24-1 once CATGQSSYNEQFF TGTGCCACGGGACAGAGCTCCTACAATGAGCAGTTCTTC
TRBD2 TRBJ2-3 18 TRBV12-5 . CASGLSRTSGRGTDTQYF TGTGCTAGTGGTTTGTCCCGGACTAGCGGGAGGGGGACAGATACGCAGTATTTT
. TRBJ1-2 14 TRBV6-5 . CASSSPGTNYGYTF TGTGCCAGCAGTTCCCCCGGTACCAACTATGGCTACACCTTC
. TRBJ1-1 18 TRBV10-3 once CAISESPGRVKMNTEAFF TGTGCCATCAGTGAGTCGCCGGGCAGGGTTAAAATGAACACTGAAGCTTTCTTT
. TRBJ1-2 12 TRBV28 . CASSMAAYGYTF TGTGCCAGCAGTATGGCTGCCTATGGCTACACCTTC
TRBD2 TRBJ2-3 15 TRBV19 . CASSISGRSADTQYF TGTGCCAGTAGTATAAGCGGGAGGTCGGCAGATACGCAGTATTTT
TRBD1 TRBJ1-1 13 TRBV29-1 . CSVGGGEGTEAFF TGCAGCGTTGGAGGGGGCGAGGGCACTGAAGCTTTCTTT
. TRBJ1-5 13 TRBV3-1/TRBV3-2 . CASSPDTNQPQHF TGTGCCAGCAGCCCCGACACAAATCAGCCCCAGCATTTT
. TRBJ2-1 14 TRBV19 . CASSISRLGNEQFF TGTGCCAGTAGTATATCAAGACTCGGAAATGAGCAGTTCTTC
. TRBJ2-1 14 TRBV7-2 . CASSLEAEYNEQFF TGTGCCAGCAGCTTAGAAGCGGAGTACAATGAGCAGTTCTTC
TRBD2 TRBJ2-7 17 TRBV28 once CASSLSASGRTDYEQYF TGTGCCAGCAGTTTATCAGCTAGCGGGAGAACGGACTACGAGCAGTACTTC
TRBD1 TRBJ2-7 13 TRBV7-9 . CASSFGTAYEQYF TGTGCCAGCAGCTTCGGGACAGCCTACGAGCAGTACTTC
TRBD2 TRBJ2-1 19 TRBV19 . CASSQGTSSDHSSYNEQFF TGTGCCAGTAGTCAAGGGACTAGCTCTGACCACAGCTCCTACAATGAGCAGTTCTTC
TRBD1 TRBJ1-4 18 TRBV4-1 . CASSQDPPTGTGPKKLFF TGCGCCAGCAGCCAAGATCCGCCTACCGGGACAGGGCCTAAAAAACTGTTTTTT
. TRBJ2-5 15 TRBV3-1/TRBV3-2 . CASSQVYPEWATQYF TGTGCCAGCAGCCAAGTATACCCAGAGTGGGCGACCCAGTACTTC
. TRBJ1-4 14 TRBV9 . CASSDRTTNEKLFF TGTGCCAGCAGTGACAGGACCACTAATGAAAAACTATTTTTT
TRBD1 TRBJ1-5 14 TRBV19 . CASSIKGSGTGRHF TGTGCCAGTAGTATTAAGGGATCCGGGACAGGGAGACATTTT
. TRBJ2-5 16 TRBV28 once CASSLRRMGYQETQYF TGTGCCAGCAGTTTGAGGAGGATGGGGTACCAAGAGACCCAGTACTTC
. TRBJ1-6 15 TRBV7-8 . CASSLAGLTNSPLHF TGTGCCAGCAGCTTAGCGGGACTCACCAATTCACCCCTCCACTTT
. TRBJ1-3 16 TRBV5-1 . CASSTTAIGSGNTIYF TGCGCCAGCAGCACGACAGCGATTGGCTCTGGAAACACCATATATTTT
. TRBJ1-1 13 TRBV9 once CASSVAVNTEAFF TGTGCCAGCAGCGTAGCAGTGAACACTGAAGCTTTCTTT
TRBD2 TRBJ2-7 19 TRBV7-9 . CASSLERYETSGRKYEQYF TGTGCCAGCAGCTTAGAGAGGTACGAGACTAGCGGGAGGAAATACGAGCAGTACTTC
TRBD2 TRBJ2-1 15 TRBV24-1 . CATSDPSGRAYEQFF TGTGCCACCAGTGACCCCAGCGGGAGGGCCTATGAGCAGTTCTTC
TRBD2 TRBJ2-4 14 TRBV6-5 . CASSYSGTSVIQYF TGTGCCAGCAGTTACTCCGGGACTAGCGTCATTCAGTACTTC
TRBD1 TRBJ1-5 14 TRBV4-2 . CASSQTGGNQPQHF TGTGCCAGCAGCCAGACAGGGGGTAATCAGCCCCAGCATTTT
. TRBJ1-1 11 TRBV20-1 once CSAGENTEAFF TGCAGTGCCGGGGAGAACACTGAAGCTTTCTTT
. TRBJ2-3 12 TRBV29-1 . CSAGADTDTQYF TGCAGCGCTGGTGCGGACACAGATACGCAGTATTTT
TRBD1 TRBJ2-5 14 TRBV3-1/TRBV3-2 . CASSFWTGMETQYF TGTGCCAGCAGCTTCTGGACAGGGATGGAGACCCAGTACTTC
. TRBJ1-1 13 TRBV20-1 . CSASYRVNTEAFF TGCAGTGCTAGTTACAGGGTGAACACTGAAGCTTTCTTT
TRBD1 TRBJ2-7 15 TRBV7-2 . CASSRDRGSSNEQYF TGTGCCAGCAGCAGAGACAGGGGATCCTCCAACGAGCAGTACTTC
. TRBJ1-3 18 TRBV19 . CASTPQDRQFLTGNTIYF TGTGCCAGTACCCCTCAGGACCGACAGTTCCTAACTGGAAACACCATATATTTT
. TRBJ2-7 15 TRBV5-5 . CASSLGQGSSYEQYF TGTGCCAGCAGCTTGGGGCAGGGGAGCTCCTACGAGCAGTACTTC
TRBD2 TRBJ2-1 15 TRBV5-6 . CASSLLLAGGNEQFF TGTGCCAGCAGCTTGTTGCTAGCGGGAGGCAATGAGCAGTTCTTC
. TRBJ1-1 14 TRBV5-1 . CASSRRRVNTEAFF TGCGCCAGCAGCCGGCGGCGGGTGAACACTGAAGCTTTCTTT
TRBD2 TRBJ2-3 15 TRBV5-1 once CASSLSLAGSDTQYF TGCGCCAGCAGCTTGTCCCTAGCGGGCTCAGATACGCAGTATTTT
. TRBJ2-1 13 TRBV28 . CASSRPGKNEQFF TGTGCCAGCAGTAGGCCGGGGAAGAATGAGCAGTTCTTC
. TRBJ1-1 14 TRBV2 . CASIPGHSNTEAFF TGTGCCAGCATACCGGGACACAGCAACACTGAAGCTTTCTTT
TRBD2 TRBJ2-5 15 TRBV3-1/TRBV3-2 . CASSPRGTSGSPPHF TGTGCCAGCAGCCCAAGAGGGACTAGCGGGAGCCCACCCCACTTC
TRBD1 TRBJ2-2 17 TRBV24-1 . CATSDPRTGVNTGELFF TGTGCCACCAGTGACCCCAGGACAGGAGTAAACACCGGGGAGCTGTTTTTT
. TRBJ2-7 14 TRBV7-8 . CASSLGSTSYEQYF TGTGCCAGCAGCTTAGGCTCGACTTCCTACGAGCAGTACTTC
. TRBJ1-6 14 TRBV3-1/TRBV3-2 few CASSPRDYNSPLHF TGTGCCAGCAGCCCCCGGGACTATAATTCACCCCTCCACTTT
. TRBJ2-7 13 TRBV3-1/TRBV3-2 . CASSQGYNYEQYF TGTGCCAGCAGCCAAGGGTACAACTACGAGCAGTACTTC
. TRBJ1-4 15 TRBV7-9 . CASSLLISTNEKLFF TGTGCCAGCAGCCTACTAATATCAACTAATGAAAAACTGTTTTTT
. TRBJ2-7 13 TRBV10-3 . CAINKGVSYEQYF TGTGCCATCAACAAGGGGGTCTCCTACGAGCAGTACTTC
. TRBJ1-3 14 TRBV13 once CASSPPSGEHTIYF TGTGCCAGCAGCCCACCATCAGGGGAACACACCATATATTTT
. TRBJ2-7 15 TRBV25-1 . CASSVSGLGIYEQYF TGTGCCAGCAGTGTATCGGGCCTCGGGATCTACGAGCAGTACTTC
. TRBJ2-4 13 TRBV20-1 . CSASTGRGNIQYF TGCAGTGCTAGTACAGGGAGGGGCAACATTCAGTACTTC
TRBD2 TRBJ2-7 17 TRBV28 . CASSFPTSGALPYEQYF TGTGCCAGCAGTTTTCCTACTAGCGGGGCATTACCTTACGAGCAGTACTTC
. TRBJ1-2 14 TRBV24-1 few CATSDFRANYGYTF TGTGCCACCAGTGATTTCAGGGCTAACTATGGCTACACCTTC
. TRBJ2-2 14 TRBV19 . CASSRQMNTGELFF TGTGCCAGCTCCCGACAGATGAACACCGGGGAGCTGTTTTTT
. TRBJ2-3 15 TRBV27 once CASSLSRENTDTQYF TGTGCCAGCAGTTTAAGTCGGGAGAACACAGATACGCAGTATTTT
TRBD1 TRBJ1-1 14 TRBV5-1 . CASSLGDRWAEAFF TGCGCCAGCAGCTTGGGGGACAGGTGGGCTGAAGCTTTCTTT
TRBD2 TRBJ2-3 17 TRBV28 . CASSLDSGRPSTDTQYF TGTGCCAGCAGTTTGGATAGCGGGAGGCCGAGCACAGATACGCAGTATTTT
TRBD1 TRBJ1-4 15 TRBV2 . CASSERDRGREKLFF TGTGCCAGCAGTGAAAGGGACAGGGGTCGGGAAAAACTGTTTTTT
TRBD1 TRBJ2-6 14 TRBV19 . CASSGTAGANVLTF TGTGCCAGTAGTGGGACAGCTGGGGCCAACGTCCTGACTTTC